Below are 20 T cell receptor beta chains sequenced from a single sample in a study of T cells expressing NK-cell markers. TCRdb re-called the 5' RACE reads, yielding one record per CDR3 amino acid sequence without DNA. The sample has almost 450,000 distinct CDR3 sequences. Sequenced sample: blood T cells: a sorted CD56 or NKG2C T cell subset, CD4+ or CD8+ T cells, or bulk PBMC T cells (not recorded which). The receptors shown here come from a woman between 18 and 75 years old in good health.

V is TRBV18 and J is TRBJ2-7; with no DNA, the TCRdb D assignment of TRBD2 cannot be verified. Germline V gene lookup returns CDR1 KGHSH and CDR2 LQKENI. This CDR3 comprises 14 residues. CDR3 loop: CASSPPLAGYEQYF.

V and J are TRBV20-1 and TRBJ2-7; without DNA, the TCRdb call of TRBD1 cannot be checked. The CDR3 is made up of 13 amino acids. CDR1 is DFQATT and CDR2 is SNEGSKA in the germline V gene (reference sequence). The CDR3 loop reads CSASDRAPYEQYF.

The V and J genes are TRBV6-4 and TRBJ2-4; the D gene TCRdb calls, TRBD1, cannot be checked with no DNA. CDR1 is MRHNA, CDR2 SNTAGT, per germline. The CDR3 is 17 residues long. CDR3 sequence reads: CASSSRDSPIAKNIQYF.

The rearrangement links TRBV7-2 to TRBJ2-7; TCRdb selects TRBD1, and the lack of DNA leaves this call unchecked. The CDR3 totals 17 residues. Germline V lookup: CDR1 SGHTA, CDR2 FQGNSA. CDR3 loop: CASSLPSDRVASAVQYF.

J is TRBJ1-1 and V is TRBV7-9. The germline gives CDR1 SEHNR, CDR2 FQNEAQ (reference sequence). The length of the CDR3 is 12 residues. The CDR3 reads CASSSMQTEAFF.

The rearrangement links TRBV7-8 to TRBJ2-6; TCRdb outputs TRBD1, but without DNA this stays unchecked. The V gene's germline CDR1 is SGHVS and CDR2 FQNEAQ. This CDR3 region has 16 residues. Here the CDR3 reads CASSRSGSSGANVLTF.

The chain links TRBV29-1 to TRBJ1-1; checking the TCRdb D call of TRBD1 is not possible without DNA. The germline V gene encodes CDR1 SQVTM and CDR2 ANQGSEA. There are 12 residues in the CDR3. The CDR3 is CSVVVPNTEAFF.

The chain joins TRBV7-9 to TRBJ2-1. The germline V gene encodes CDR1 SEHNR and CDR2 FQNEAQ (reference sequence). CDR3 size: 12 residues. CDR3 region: CASSYPNDEQFF.

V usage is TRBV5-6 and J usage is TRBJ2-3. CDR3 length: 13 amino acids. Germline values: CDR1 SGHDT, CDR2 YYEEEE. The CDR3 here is CASSLRQWDTQYF. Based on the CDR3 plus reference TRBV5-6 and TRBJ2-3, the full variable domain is DAGVTQSPTHLIKTRGQQVTLRCSPKSGHDTVSWYQQALGQGPQFIFQYYEEEERQRGNFPDRFSGHQFPNYSSELNVNALLLGDSALYLCASSLRQWDTQYFGPGTRLTVL.

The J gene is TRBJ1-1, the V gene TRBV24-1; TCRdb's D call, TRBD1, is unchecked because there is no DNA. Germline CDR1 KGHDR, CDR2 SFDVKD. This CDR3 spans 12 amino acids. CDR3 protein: CATSDSRGEAFF.

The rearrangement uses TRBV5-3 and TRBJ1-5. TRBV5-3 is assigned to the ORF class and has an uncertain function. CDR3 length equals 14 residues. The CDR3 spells CARSLAKDLQPQHF.

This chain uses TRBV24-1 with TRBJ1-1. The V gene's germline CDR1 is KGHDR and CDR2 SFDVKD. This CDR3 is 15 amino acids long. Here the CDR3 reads CATRSTPPDFTEAFF.

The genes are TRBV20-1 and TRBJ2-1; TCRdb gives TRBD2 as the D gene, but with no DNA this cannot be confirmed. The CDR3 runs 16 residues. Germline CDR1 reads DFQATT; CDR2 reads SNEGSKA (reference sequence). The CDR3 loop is CSARSRTSGAYNEQFF.

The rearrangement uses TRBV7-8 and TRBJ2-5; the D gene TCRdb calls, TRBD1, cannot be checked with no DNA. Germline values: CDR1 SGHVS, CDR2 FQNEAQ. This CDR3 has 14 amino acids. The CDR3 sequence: CASSPPVAQETQYF.

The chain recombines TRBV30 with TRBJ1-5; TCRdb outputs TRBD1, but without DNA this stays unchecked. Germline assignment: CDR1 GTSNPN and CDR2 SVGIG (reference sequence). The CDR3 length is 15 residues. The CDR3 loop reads CAWDATGGGHQPQHF.

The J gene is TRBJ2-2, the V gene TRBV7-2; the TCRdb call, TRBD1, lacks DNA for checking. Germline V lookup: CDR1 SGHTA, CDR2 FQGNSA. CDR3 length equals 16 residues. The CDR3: CASSSTGQLNTGELFF.

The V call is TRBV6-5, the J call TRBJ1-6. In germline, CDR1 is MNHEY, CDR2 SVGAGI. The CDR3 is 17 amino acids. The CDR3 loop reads CASSYSGPSSYNSPLHF.

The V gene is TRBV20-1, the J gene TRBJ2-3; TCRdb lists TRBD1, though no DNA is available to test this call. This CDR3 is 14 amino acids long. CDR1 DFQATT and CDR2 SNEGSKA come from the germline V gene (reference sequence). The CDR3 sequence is CSARGTGVTDTQYF.

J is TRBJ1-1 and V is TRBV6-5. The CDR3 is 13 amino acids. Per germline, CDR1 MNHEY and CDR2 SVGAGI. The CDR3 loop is CASSSGSNTEAFF.

CDR3: CASSTHRLADNEQFF. The V and J genes are TRBV28 and TRBJ2-1; the D call of TRBD2 rests on TCRdb alone, since no DNA is present to check it. This CDR3 has 15 residues. Germline V gene sequence: CDR1 MDHEN, CDR2 SYDVKM.